A single sample gave rise to the 2 T cell receptor beta chains below, sequenced in a study of cytomegalovirus exposure and HLA in healthy donors. PCR primers comprised 60 Vbeta and 13 Jbeta primers. Using immunoSEQ multiplex PCR, the repertoire was profiled, and TCRdb retains in-frame clones only, with some absent. Among over 150,000 clones listed, 82% were seen once. Source material: PBMCs. The source is a boy aged 2 to 9 in good health and CMV-seronegative.

The chain links TRBV7-3 to TRBJ2-5; tentatively, D is TRBD1 (6 bases). This CDR3 is 13 amino acids long. V was cut by 5 bases and J by 5 bases, with 12 bases left in between. The germline CDR1 and CDR2 sequences are SGHTA and FQGTGA. CDR3: CASSRGNGETQYF. The CDR3 bases are TGTGCCAGCAGCAGGGGGAACGGCGAGACCCAGTACTTC.

The rearrangement uses TRBV18 and TRBJ2-5; D is undetermined. The CDR3 length is 13 residues. Trimming shortened V by 5 bases and J by 1 base, and 8 bases separated the two germline ends. The germline gives CDR1 KGHSH, CDR2 LQKENI. In DNA form, the CDR3 reads TGTGCCAGCTCAGGGCTGCTCCAAGAGACCCAGTACTTC. Residues: CASSGLLQETQYF.